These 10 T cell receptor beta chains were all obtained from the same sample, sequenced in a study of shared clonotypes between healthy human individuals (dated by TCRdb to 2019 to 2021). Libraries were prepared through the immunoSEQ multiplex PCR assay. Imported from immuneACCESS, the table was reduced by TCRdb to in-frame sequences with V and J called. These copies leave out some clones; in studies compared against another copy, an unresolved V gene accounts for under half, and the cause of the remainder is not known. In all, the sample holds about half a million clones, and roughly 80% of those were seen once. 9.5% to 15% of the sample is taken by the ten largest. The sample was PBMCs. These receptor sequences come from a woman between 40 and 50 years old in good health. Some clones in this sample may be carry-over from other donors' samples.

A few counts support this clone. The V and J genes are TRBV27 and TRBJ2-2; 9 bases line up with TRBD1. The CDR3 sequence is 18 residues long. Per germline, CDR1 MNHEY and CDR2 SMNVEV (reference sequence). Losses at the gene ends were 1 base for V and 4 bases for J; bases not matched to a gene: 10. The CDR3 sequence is CASSLFGTGFAGTGELFF. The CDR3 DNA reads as TGTGCCAGCAGTTTATTCGGGACAGGGTTTGCGGGCACCGGGGAGCTGTTTTTT.

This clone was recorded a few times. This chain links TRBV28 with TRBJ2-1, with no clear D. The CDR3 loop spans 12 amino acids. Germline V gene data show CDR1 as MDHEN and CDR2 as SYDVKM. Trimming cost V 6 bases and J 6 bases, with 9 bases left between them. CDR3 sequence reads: CASRTPGNEQFF. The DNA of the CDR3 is TGTGCCAGCAGAACCCCCGGCAATGAGCAGTTCTTC.

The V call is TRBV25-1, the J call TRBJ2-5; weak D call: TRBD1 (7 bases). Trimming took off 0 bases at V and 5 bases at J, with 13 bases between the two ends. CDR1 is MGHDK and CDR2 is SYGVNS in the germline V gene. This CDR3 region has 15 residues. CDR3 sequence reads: CASSEYGGQRETQYF. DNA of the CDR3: TGTGCCAGCAGTGAATACGGGGGACAGAGGGAGACCCAGTACTTC.

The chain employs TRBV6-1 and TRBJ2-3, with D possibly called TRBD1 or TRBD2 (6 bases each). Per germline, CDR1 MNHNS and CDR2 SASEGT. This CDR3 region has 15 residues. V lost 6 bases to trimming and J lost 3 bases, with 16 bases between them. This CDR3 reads CASRSHIGGTDTQYF. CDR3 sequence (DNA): TGTGCCAGCAGAAGTCATATAGGGGGGACAGATACGCAGTATTTT.

The CDR3 nucleotides are TGTGCCAGCAGTTTATTTCCGTGGGGAGACAAGATCGAGCAGTACTTC. Protein: CASSLFPWGDKIEQYF. The J gene is TRBJ2-7, the V gene TRBV28; maybe TRBD2 (5 bases). Trimming stripped 1 base from V and 6 bases from J, with 19 bases between. In germline, CDR1 is MDHEN, CDR2 SYDVKM. The CDR3 spans 16 residues. The entire variable domain, with the rest obtained from reference TRBV28 and TRBJ2-7, is as follows: DVKVTQSSRYLVKRTGEKVFLECVQDMDHENMFWYRQDPGLGLRLIYFSYDVKMKEKGDIPEGYSVSREKKERFSLILESASTNQTSMYLCASSLFPWGDKIEQYFGPGTRLTVT.

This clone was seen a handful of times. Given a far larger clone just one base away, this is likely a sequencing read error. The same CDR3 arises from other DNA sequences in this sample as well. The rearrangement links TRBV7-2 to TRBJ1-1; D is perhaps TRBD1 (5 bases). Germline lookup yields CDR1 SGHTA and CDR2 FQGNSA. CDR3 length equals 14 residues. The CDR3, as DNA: TGTGCCAGCAGCCATAGACAGTTAAACACTGAGGCTTTCTTT. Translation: CASSHRQLNTEAFF.

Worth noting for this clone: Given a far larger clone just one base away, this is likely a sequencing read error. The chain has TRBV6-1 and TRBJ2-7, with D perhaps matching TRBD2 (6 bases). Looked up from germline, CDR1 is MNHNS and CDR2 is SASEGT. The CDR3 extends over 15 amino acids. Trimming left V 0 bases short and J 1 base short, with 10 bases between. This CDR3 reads CASSEAVEGSYEQYF. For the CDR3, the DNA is TGTGCCAGCAGTGAAGCGGTGGAGGGGTCCTACGAGCAGTACTTC.

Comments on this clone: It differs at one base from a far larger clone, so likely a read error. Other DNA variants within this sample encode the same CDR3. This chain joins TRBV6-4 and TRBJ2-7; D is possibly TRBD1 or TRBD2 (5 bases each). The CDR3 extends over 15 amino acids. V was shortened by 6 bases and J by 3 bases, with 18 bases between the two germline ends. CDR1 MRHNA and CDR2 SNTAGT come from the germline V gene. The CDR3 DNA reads TGTGCCAGCAGCAAGACTGGGGACCCAAACTACGAGCAGTACTTC. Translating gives CASSKTGDPNYEQYF.

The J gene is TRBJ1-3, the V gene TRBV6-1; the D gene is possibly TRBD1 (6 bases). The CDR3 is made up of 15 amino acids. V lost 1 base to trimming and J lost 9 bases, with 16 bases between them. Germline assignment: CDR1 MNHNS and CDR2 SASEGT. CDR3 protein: CASSEEGGGLSTIYF. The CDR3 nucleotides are TGTGCCAGCAGTGAAGAGGGGGGTGGGCTAAGCACCATATATTTT.

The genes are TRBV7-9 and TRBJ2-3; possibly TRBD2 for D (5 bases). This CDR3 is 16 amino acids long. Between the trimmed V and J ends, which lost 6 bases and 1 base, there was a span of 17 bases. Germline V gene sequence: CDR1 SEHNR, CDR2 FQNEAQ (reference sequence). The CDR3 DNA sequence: TGTGCCAGCAGTGAGACACTACTAGTCCGCACAGATACGCAGTATTTT. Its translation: CASSETLLVRTDTQYF. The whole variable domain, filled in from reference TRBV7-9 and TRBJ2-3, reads DTGVSQNPRHKITKRGQNVTFRCDPISEHNRLYWYRQTLGQGPEFLTYFQNEAQLEKSRLLSDRFSAERPKGSFSTLEIQRTEQGDSAMYLCASSETLLVRTDTQYFGPGTRLTVL.